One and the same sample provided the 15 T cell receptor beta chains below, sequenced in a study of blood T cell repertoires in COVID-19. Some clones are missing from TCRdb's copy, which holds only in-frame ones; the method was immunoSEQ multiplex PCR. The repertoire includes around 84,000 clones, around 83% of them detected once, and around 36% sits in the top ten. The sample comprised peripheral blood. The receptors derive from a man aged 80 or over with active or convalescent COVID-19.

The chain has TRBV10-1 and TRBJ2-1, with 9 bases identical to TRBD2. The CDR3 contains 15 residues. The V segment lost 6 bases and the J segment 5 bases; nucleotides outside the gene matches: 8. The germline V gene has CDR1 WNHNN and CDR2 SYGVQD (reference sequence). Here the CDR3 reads CASSVAGGPHNEQFF. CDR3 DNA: TGCGCCAGCAGCGTGGCGGGGGGGCCTCACAATGAGCAGTTCTTC.

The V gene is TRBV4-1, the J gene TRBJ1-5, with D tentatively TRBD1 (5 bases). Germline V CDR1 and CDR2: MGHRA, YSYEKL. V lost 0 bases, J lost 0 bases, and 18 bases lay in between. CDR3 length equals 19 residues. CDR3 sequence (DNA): TGCGCCAGCAGCCAAGAAGGGGTAGGGGAGGGAAATAGCAATCAGCCCCAGCATTTT. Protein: CASSQEGVGEGNSNQPQHF.

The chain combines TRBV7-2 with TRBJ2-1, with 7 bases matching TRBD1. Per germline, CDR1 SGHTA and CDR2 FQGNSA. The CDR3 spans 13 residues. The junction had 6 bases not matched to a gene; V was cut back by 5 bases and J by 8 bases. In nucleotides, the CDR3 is TGTGCCAGCAGCAAGGGACAGACCGATGAGCAGTTCTTC. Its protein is CASSKGQTDEQFF.

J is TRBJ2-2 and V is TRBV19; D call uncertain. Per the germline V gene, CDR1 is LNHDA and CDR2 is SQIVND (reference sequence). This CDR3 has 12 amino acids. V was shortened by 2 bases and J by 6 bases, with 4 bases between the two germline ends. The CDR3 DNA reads TGTGCCAGTAGTATATTCTCCGGGGAGCTGTTTTTT. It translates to CASSIFSGELFF.

CDR3 nucleotide sequence: TGTGCCAGCAGCCCTGGGGGTACAGCGGGCGGGAGCACAGATACGCAGTATTTT. It specifies CASSPGGTAGGSTDTQYF. This sequence joins TRBV7-6 and TRBJ2-3; TRBD2 is a possible D gene (6 bases). V was trimmed by 5 bases and J by 0 bases, leaving 21 bases between them. Germline values: CDR1 SGHVS, CDR2 FNYEAQ. The CDR3 runs 18 residues.

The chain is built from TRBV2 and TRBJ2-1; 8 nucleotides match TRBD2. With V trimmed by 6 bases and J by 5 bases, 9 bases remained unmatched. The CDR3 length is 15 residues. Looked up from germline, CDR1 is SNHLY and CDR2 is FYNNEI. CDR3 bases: TGTGCCAGCAGCACTCGGGGGGGGACCCACAATGAGCAGTTCTTC. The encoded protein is CASSTRGGTHNEQFF.

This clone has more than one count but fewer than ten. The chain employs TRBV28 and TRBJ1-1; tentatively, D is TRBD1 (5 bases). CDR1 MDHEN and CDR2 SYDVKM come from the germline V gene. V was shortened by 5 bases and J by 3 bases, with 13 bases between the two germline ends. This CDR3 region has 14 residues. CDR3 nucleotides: TGTGCCAGCAGTGAGTACAGGCCGGACACTGAAGCTTTCTTT. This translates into CASSEYRPDTEAFF.

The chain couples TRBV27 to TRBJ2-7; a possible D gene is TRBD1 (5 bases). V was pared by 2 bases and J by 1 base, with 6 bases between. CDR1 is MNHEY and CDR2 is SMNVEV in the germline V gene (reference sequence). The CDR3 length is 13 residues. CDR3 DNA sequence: TGTGCCAGCAGTTTACGACAGTCCTACGAGCAGTACTTC. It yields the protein CASSLRQSYEQYF.

DNA of the CDR3: TGTGCCAGCAGTTTGCGACTAGCGGGAGGGCCATACAATGAGCAGTTCTTC. Encoded protein: CASSLRLAGGPYNEQFF. This chain connects TRBV27 to TRBJ2-1, with 14 bases lining up with TRBD2. The CDR3 extends over 17 amino acids. V shed 3 bases, J shed 4 bases, and the junction held 5 bases outside the gene matches. Germline CDR1 reads MNHEY; CDR2 reads SMNVEV (reference sequence).

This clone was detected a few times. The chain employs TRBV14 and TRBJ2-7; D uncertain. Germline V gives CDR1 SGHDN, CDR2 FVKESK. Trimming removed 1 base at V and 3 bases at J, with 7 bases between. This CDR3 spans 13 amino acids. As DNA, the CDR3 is TGTGCCAGCAGCCAAGCACTGTACTACGAGCAGTACTTC. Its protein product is CASSQALYYEQYF.

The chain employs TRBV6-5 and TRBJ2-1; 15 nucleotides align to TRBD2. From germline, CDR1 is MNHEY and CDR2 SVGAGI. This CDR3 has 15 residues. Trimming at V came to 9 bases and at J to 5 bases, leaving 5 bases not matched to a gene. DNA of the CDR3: TGTGCCAGTGGGACTAGCGGGAGGAGGAACAATGAGCAGTTCTTC. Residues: CASGTSGRRNNEQFF.

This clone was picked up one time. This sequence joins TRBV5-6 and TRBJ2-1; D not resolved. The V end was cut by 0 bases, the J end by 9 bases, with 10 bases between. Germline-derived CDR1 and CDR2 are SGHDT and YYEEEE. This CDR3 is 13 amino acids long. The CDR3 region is CASSLVSSTEQFF. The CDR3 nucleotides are TGTGCCAGCAGCTTGGTTTCGAGCACTGAGCAGTTCTTC.

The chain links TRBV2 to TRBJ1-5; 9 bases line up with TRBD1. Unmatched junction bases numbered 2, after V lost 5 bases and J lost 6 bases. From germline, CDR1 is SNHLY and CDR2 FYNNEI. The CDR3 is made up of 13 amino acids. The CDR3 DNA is TGTGCCAGCAGTACAGGGGGCGGTCAGCCCCAGCATTTT. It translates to CASSTGGGQPQHF.

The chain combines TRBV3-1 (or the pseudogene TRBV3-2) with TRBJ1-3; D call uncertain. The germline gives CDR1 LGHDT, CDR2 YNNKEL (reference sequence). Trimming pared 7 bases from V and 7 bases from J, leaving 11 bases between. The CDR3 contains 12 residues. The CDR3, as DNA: TGTGCCAGCATGGGCCTTGGGAACACCATATATTTT. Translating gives CASMGLGNTIYF.

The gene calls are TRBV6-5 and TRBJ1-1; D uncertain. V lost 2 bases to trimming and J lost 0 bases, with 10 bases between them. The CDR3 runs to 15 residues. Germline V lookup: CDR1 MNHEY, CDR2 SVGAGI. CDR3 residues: CASSYLPGMNTEAFF. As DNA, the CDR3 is TGTGCCAGCAGTTACCTCCCGGGAATGAACACTGAAGCTTTCTTT.